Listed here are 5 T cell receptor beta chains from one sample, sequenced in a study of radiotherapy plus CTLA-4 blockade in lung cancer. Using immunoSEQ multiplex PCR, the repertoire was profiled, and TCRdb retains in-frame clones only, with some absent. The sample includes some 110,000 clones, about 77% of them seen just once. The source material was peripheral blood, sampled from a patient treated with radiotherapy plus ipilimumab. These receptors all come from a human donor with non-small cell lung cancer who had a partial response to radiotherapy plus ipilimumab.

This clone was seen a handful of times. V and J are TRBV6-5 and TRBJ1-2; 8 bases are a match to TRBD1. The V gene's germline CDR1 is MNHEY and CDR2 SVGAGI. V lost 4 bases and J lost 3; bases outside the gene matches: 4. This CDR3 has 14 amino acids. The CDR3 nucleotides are TGTGCCAGCAGTTCATACAGGGGGGACTATGGCTACACCTTC. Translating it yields CASSSYRGDYGYTF.

CDR3 sequence: CASSVGHPSGRARETQYF. The CDR3 nucleotides are TGTGCCAGCAGCGTAGGCCACCCGAGCGGGAGGGCCCGGGAGACCCAGTACTTC. V usage is TRBV9 and J usage is TRBJ2-5; 10 bases line up with TRBD2. The CDR3 covers 18 residues. V lost 0 bases and J lost 5; bases outside the gene matches: 13. Germline V gene data show CDR1 as SGDLS and CDR2 as YYNGEE.

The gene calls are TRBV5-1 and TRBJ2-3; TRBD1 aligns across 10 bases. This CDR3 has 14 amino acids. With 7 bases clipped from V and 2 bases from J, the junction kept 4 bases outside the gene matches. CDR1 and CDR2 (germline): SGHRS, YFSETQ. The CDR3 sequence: CASSDRGPTDTQYF. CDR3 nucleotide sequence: TGCGCCAGCTCAGACAGGGGGCCCACAGATACGCAGTATTTT.

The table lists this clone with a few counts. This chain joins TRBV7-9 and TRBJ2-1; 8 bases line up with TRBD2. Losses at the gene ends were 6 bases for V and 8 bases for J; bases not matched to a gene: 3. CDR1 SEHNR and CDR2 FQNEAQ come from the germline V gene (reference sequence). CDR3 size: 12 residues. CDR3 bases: TGTGCCAGCAGTATTAGCGGGGATGAGCAGTTCTTC. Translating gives CASSISGDEQFF.

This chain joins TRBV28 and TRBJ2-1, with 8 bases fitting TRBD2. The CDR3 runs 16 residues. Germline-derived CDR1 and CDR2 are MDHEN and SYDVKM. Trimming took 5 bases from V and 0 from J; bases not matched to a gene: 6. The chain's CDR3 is CASSPPSGSSYNEQFF. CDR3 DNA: TGTGCCAGCAGTCCCCCTAGCGGGTCCTCCTACAATGAGCAGTTCTTC.